The source of this TCR beta chain is a study of blood T cell repertoires in COVID-19. Study details: Both acute and convalescent COVID-19 samples were obtained from the United States, Italy and Spain. Sources were T cells, B-cell-depleted T cells, or PBMCs; the material itself was cDNA or gDNA.

Losses at the gene ends were 6 bases for V and 4 bases for J; bases not matched to a gene: 2. The CDR3 consists of 13 residues. Germline V lookup: CDR1 MGHDK, CDR2 SYGVNS. Source study methods: Nucleated cell counts were estimated from reference gene primer amplification. TCRdb's table, derived via immunoSEQ multiplex PCR, lists solely in-frame clones and lacks some. D and trimming were read from the DNA, whereas the V and J calls and clone size are those reported in that table. The table lists 300,000 to 450,000 clones, approximately 80% of them singletons, with 1.1% in the top ten. This clone was recorded only once.

The V and J genes are TRBV25-1 and TRBJ1-4; 7 nucleotides line up with TRBD1. The source material was peripheral blood. The receptor was isolated from a human donor with acute or convalescent COVID-19. The donor label of this sample is uncertain. This CDR3 is CASRGTVNEKLFF. CDR3 nucleotides: TGTGCCAGCAGGGGGACAGTTAATGAAAAACTGTTTTTT.